The clone carrying this TCR beta chain has only a few counts. Germline CDR1 and CDR2: MNHEY and SVGAGI. The V segment lost 2 bases and the J segment 3 bases; nucleotides outside the gene matches: 13. The CDR3 runs to 18 residues. These data belong to a study of identical twins. TCRdb re-called the 5' RACE reads through MiXCR, storing one row per CDR3 protein. Among some 790,000 distinct CDR3 sequences, over 15% were seen once, and the ten largest hold over 10%. All of the donors were Caucasians in good health. These data are also associated with another study on T cells expressing NK-cell markers. That work contributes: Dominant NKG2C+ clonotypes accounted for roughly 1.0-7.0% of CD8+ T cells in six or seven donors. There were a handful of donors in whom these clonotypes also led the CD3+CD56-NKG2C+ fraction.

This receptor was obtained from a woman younger than 35 in good health. The chain joins TRBV6-5 to TRBJ1-3; 7 nucleotides align to TRBD1. Sequenced input: PBMCs. The CDR3 DNA reads as TGTGCCAGCAGTTACCGACCGGGACAGAGAAATATTGGAAACACCATATATTTT. Its protein is CASSYRPGQRNIGNTIYF.